These T cell receptor beta chains were read from a single sample in a study of OX40 agonist ivuxolimab in advanced cancers. TCRdb's copy holds only in-frame clones and misses some; the assay was immunoSEQ multiplex PCR. The sample records roughly 62,000 clones, 65% to 85% being singletons. The sample consisted of CD4+ or CD8+ T cells sorted from blood, taken in a trial of the OX40 agonist ivuxolimab. The source is an adult with an advanced solid tumor such as melanoma, head and neck, liver or kidney cancer. Each CDR3 is given with its conserved first and last residue. Each record gives: D gene, clone size, V gene, J gene, CDR3 protein, CDR3 DNA. The D gene is left open where the match is weak. Only part of the rows carry a size: once, few, many, or a class if the clone is expanded.

D: TRBD2
size: .
V: TRBV19
J: TRBJ2-3
CDR3: CASSIMSSGRPWGAEDTQYF
DNA: TGTGCCAGTAGTATTATGTCTAGCGGGAGACCTTGGGGAGCCGAAGATACGCAGTATTTT

D: .
size: .
V: TRBV29-1
J: TRBJ1-2
CDR3: CSVEDSTGLGYTF
DNA: TGCAGCGTTGAAGATTCCACAGGGCTTGGCTACACCTTC

D: TRBD2
size: few
V: TRBV5-1
J: TRBJ2-7
CDR3: CASSPGGPEQYF
DNA: TGCGCCAGCAGCCCGGGGGGGCCCGAGCAGTACTTC

D: .
size: .
V: TRBV5-4
J: TRBJ1-2
CDR3: CASTEGHYGYTF
DNA: TGTGCCAGCACCGAAGGTCACTATGGCTACACCTTC

D: TRBD2
size: .
V: TRBV7-8
J: TRBJ2-5
CDR3: CASSLRLAGEPLIKTQYF
DNA: TGTGCCAGCAGCCTTCGACTAGCGGGAGAACCTCTAATAAAGACCCAGTACTTC

D: TRBD2
size: .
V: TRBV7-9
J: TRBJ2-3
CDR3: CASSRSGNTDTQYF
DNA: TGTGCCAGCAGCCGGAGCGGGAACACAGATACGCAGTATTTT

D: TRBD1
size: .
V: TRBV5-6
J: TRBJ2-7
CDR3: CASSWARQGDYEQYF
DNA: TGTGCCAGCAGCTGGGCAAGACAGGGGGACTACGAGCAGTACTTC

D: TRBD2
size: .
V: TRBV4-1
J: TRBJ2-3
CDR3: CASSHDRSGGAFTDTQYF
DNA: TGCGCCAGCAGCCATGATAGATCCGGGGGGGCCTTCACAGATACGCAGTATTTT

D: TRBD2
size: .
V: TRBV2
J: TRBJ2-5
CDR3: CASSRIAGEGGEETQYF
DNA: TGTGCCAGCAGTAGAATAGCGGGAGAGGGAGGGGAAGAGACCCAGTACTTC

D: .
size: few
V: TRBV9
J: TRBJ1-6
CDR3: CASSPAGDNSPLHF
DNA: TGTGCCAGCAGCCCAGCTGGGGATAATTCACCCCTCCACTTT

D: .
size: .
V: TRBV2
J: TRBJ2-1
CDR3: CASSEWRNNEQFF
DNA: TGTGCCAGCAGTGAATGGCGGAACAATGAGCAGTTCTTC

D: TRBD2
size: .
V: TRBV7-3
J: TRBJ2-5
CDR3: CASSHSWASGSRQETQYF
DNA: TGTGCCAGCAGCCATTCCTGGGCTAGCGGGAGTCGGCAAGAGACCCAGTACTTC

D: TRBD1
size: .
V: TRBV25-1
J: TRBJ1-4
CDR3: CASSEPTSGQVVWEKLFF
DNA: TGTGCCAGCAGTGAACCAACTTCTGGACAGGTAGTTTGGGAAAAACTGTTTTTT

D: TRBD1
size: .
V: TRBV7-9
J: TRBJ1-2
CDR3: CASSSWTGRLVYGYTF
DNA: TGTGCCAGCAGTTCCTGGACAGGCCGCCTTGTGTATGGCTACACCTTC

D: .
size: .
V: TRBV10-1
J: TRBJ2-7
CDR3: CASSESTEQYF
DNA: TGCGCCAGCAGTGAGTCGACGGAGCAGTACTTC

D: .
size: .
V: TRBV7-9
J: TRBJ2-5
CDR3: CASSLAFGTVKETQYF
DNA: TGTGCCAGCAGCTTAGCGTTTGGGACTGTTAAAGAGACCCAGTACTTC

D: TRBD1
size: .
V: TRBV30
J: TRBJ2-7
CDR3: CAWTKGQGGVEQYF
DNA: TGTGCCTGGACCAAGGGACAGGGAGGAGTCGAGCAGTACTTC

D: .
size: .
V: TRBV5-5
J: TRBJ2-1
CDR3: CASRQGGSYNEQFF
DNA: TGTGCCAGCAGGCAGGGGGGTTCCTACAATGAGCAGTTCTTC

D: TRBD1
size: few
V: TRBV5-1
J: TRBJ1-3
CDR3: CASSSGTAGNTIYF
DNA: TGCGCCAGCAGCTCCGGGACAGCTGGAAACACCATATATTTT

D: .
size: few
V: TRBV19
J: TRBJ2-7
CDR3: CASSQGSAYEQYF
DNA: TGTGCCAGTAGTCAGGGGTCGGCGTACGAGCAGTACTTC

D: TRBD2
size: .
V: TRBV4-1
J: TRBJ2-7
CDR3: CASSTPLAGGSYEQYF
DNA: TGCGCCAGCAGCACGCCCCTAGCGGGGGGCTCCTACGAGCAGTACTTC

D: .
size: .
V: TRBV1
J: TRBJ2-3
CDR3: CTSSQDRGTSGGAGTQYF
DNA: TGCACCAGCAGCCAAGATCGAGGGACTAGCGGGGGGGCGGGGACGCAGTATTTT

D: TRBD2
size: .
V: TRBV28
J: TRBJ2-1
CDR3: CASGGDNEQFF
DNA: TGTGCCAGCGGGGGGGACAATGAGCAGTTCTTC

D: .
size: .
V: TRBV6-1
J: TRBJ1-1
CDR3: CASSEVQLNTEAFF
DNA: TGTGCCAGCAGTGAAGTCCAGTTGAACACTGAAGCTTTCTTT

D: TRBD1
size: once
V: TRBV11-2
J: TRBJ2-5
CDR3: CASSLVIQGETQYF
DNA: TGTGCCAGCAGCTTAGTGATACAGGGGGAGACCCAGTACTTC

D: .
size: few
V: TRBV12-5
J: TRBJ2-3
CDR3: CASGLNDLTDTQYF
DNA: TGTGCTAGTGGTTTGAACGATCTCACAGATACGCAGTATTTT

D: .
size: .
V: TRBV7-9
J: TRBJ2-5
CDR3: CASSPRASGETQYF
DNA: TGTGCCAGCAGCCCCCGGGCCTCGGGAGAGACCCAGTACTTC

D: .
size: .
V: TRBV28
J: TRBJ2-7
CDR3: CASSYGRSYEQYF
DNA: TGTGCCAGCAGTTACGGACGGAGCTACGAGCAGTACTTC

D: .
size: .
V: TRBV4-1
J: TRBJ1-4
CDR3: CASSHPVGGRANEKLFF
DNA: TGCGCCAGCAGCCACCCCGTCGGAGGTCGGGCTAATGAAAAACTGTTTTTT

D: .
size: .
V: TRBV5-4
J: TRBJ1-4
CDR3: CASSLMGNEKLFF
DNA: TGTGCCAGCAGCTTGATGGGTAATGAAAAACTGTTTTTT

D: .
size: .
V: TRBV13
J: TRBJ2-3
CDR3: CASSLRQDLGTDTQYF
DNA: TGTGCCAGCAGCTTAAGACAGGATCTGGGCACAGATACGCAGTATTTT

D: .
size: .
V: TRBV4-1
J: TRBJ2-3
CDR3: CASSRMGLITDTQYF
DNA: TGCGCCAGCAGTCGGATGGGACTCATCACAGATACGCAGTATTTT

D: .
size: .
V: TRBV6-1
J: TRBJ2-3
CDR3: CASSVEQGLGTDTQYF
DNA: TGTGCCAGCAGTGTAGAACAGGGATTGGGCACAGATACGCAGTATTTT

D: .
size: .
V: TRBV7-8
J: TRBJ1-2
CDR3: CASSFRTDACSF
DNA: TGTGCCAGCAGCTTCCGGACGGATGCTTGCTCCTTC

D: TRBD1
size: .
V: TRBV19
J: TRBJ2-3
CDR3: CASRPPGQITDTQYF
DNA: TGTGCCAGTAGGCCTCCGGGACAGATAACAGATACGCAGTATTTT

D: .
size: few
V: TRBV7-2
J: TRBJ1-4
CDR3: CASSRNNEKLFF
DNA: TGTGCCAGCAGCCGAAATAATGAAAAACTGTTTTTT

D: .
size: .
V: TRBV4-1
J: TRBJ1-6
CDR3: CASSQVLTGTVYNSPLHF
DNA: TGCGCCAGCAGCCAAGTCCTTACAGGGACCGTCTATAATTCACCCCTCCACTTT

D: .
size: .
V: TRBV27
J: TRBJ1-4
CDR3: CASSSIGRATNEKLFF
DNA: TGTGCCAGCAGTTCAATTGGTCGGGCAACTAATGAAAAACTGTTTTTT

D: .
size: .
V: TRBV10-3
J: TRBJ2-7
CDR3: CAIRSDSYEQYF
DNA: TGTGCCATCAGGTCGGACAGCTACGAGCAGTACTTC

D: TRBD1
size: .
V: TRBV14
J: TRBJ2-1
CDR3: CASSRGTGGYYNEQFF
DNA: TGTGCCAGCAGCCGCGGGACAGGGGGCTACTACAATGAGCAGTTCTTC

D: TRBD1
size: few
V: TRBV19
J: TRBJ1-4
CDR3: CASRQTGEGEKLFF
DNA: TGTGCCAGTAGACAAACAGGGGAGGGCGAAAAACTGTTTTTT

D: .
size: .
V: TRBV28
J: TRBJ2-2
CDR3: CASTFMGLNTGELFF
DNA: TGTGCCAGCACTTTCATGGGGCTGAACACCGGGGAGCTGTTTTTT

D: TRBD1
size: .
V: TRBV2
J: TRBJ1-3
CDR3: CASSEALPGQARNTIYF
DNA: TGTGCCAGCAGTGAAGCGCTTCCGGGACAGGCAAGAAACACCATATATTTT

D: TRBD1
size: .
V: TRBV7-6
J: TRBJ1-5
CDR3: CASSLGQGNQPQHF
DNA: TGTGCCAGCAGCTTAGGACAGGGGAATCAGCCCCAGCATTTT

D: TRBD2
size: .
V: TRBV9
J: TRBJ2-1
CDR3: CASSVQGTSAYNEQFF
DNA: TGTGCCAGCAGCGTGCAGGGAACTAGCGCCTACAATGAGCAGTTCTTC

D: .
size: .
V: TRBV2
J: TRBJ2-2
CDR3: CASTPLRDTGELFF
DNA: TGTGCCAGCACACCTTTGCGGGACACCGGGGAGCTGTTTTTT